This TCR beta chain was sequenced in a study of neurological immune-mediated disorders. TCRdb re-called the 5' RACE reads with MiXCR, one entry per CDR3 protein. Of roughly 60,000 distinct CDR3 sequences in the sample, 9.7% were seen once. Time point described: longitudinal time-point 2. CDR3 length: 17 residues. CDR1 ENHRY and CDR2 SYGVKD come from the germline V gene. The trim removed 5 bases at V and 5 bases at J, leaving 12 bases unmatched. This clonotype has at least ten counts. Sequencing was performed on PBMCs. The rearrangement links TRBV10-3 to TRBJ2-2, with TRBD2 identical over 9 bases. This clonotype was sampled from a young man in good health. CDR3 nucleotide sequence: TGTGCCATCAGTATTTTTAATAGCGGGAGCGGAACCGGGGAGCTGTTTTTT. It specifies CAISIFNSGSGTGELFF.